A selection of T cell receptor beta chains follows, all from one sample in a study of shared clonotypes between healthy human individuals. Assay: immunoSEQ multiplex PCR; the TCRdb copy retains only in-frame clones and omits some. The data contain 2,500,000 or so clones, approximately 94% of them singletons. Material: naive CD4+ T cells from PBMCs. All receptors derive from a young man in good health. Some clones in this sample may be carry-over from other donors' samples. Both conserved end residues are trimmed from each CDR3.

CDR3 protein: ASSMGQGILSYNEQF
V gene: TRBV19
J gene: TRBJ2-1

CDR3 protein: ASSFERVRLDSYEQY
V gene: TRBV11-3
J gene: TRBJ2-7

CDR3 protein: ASSLTAQGNYGYT
V gene: TRBV6-5
J gene: TRBJ1-2

CDR3 protein: SVVDRRSYEQY
V gene: TRBV29-1
J gene: TRBJ2-7

CDR3 protein: ASVRGDNSPLH
V gene: TRBV27
J gene: TRBJ1-6

CDR3 protein: ASKFYEKLF
V gene: TRBV28
J gene: TRBJ1-4

CDR3 protein: ASSLRTGEYEQY
V gene: TRBV5-1
J gene: TRBJ2-7

CDR3 protein: ASSQALLVAILHTQY
V gene: TRBV4-1
J gene: TRBJ2-3

CDR3 protein: ASSLGGTRTDTQY
V gene: TRBV11-3
J gene: TRBJ2-3

CDR3 protein: AGSRGGWVTY
V gene: TRBV30
J gene: TRBJ2-5

CDR3 protein: ASSSHSGRYNEQF
V gene: TRBV7-2
J gene: TRBJ2-1

CDR3 protein: ASSSPPGGTDTQY
V gene: TRBV7-8
J gene: TRBJ2-3

CDR3 protein: ASSRTPGTNQPQH
V gene: TRBV5-6
J gene: TRBJ1-5

CDR3 protein: ASSLVKGRAF
V gene: TRBV28
J gene: TRBJ1-1

CDR3 protein: ASSMSGVLVDNEKLF
V gene: TRBV19
J gene: TRBJ1-4

CDR3 protein: ASLTGPSQETQY
V gene: TRBV5-5
J gene: TRBJ2-5

CDR3 protein: ASSFGGRSSYGYT
V gene: TRBV7-9
J gene: TRBJ1-2

CDR3 protein: ASSQTSAGAYEKLF
V gene: TRBV9
J gene: TRBJ1-4

CDR3 protein: ASSRFRRGIFTNEKLF
V gene: TRBV7-2
J gene: TRBJ1-4

CDR3 protein: AWSVWGGATGELF
V gene: TRBV30
J gene: TRBJ2-2

CDR3 protein: ATWTARREGAF
V gene: TRBV19
J gene: TRBJ1-1

CDR3 protein: ASSLRTGGTEAF
V gene: TRBV7-8
J gene: TRBJ1-1

CDR3 protein: ASSPDPNTEAF
V gene: TRBV18
J gene: TRBJ1-1

CDR3 protein: ASSSSGGVGSYNEQF
V gene: TRBV27
J gene: TRBJ2-1

CDR3 protein: ASSLIGTLNEKLF
V gene: TRBV28
J gene: TRBJ1-4

CDR3 protein: ASSLGRGRGETQY
V gene: TRBV11-3
J gene: TRBJ2-5

CDR3 protein: ASSPGRGVDEQY
V gene: TRBV19
J gene: TRBJ2-7

CDR3 protein: ASSPFANLATNEKLF
V gene: TRBV18
J gene: TRBJ1-4

CDR3 protein: ASSPWTDSNQPQH
V gene: TRBV4-2
J gene: TRBJ1-5

CDR3 protein: SVTPGGGKNIQY
V gene: TRBV29-1
J gene: TRBJ2-4

CDR3 protein: ASSQDRVGETQY
V gene: TRBV4-2
J gene: TRBJ2-5

CDR3 protein: ASRAISGRPAGELF
V gene: TRBV2
J gene: TRBJ2-2

CDR3 protein: ASSRIKGTFNEQF
V gene: TRBV11-2
J gene: TRBJ2-1

CDR3 protein: ASSSSSYEQY
V gene: TRBV2
J gene: TRBJ2-7

CDR3 protein: ASSWGTVQETQY
V gene: TRBV5-1
J gene: TRBJ2-5

CDR3 protein: ASSRGSGLGGYT
V gene: TRBV7-2
J gene: TRBJ1-2

CDR3 protein: ASSPTGGNGYT
V gene: TRBV28
J gene: TRBJ1-2

CDR3 protein: ASSYSGNNSPLH
V gene: TRBV6-6
J gene: TRBJ1-6

CDR3 protein: ASSPPTGGPTGELF
V gene: TRBV6-6
J gene: TRBJ2-2

CDR3 protein: ASSPLMQETQY
V gene: TRBV18
J gene: TRBJ2-5

CDR3 protein: SVERGGYNEQF
V gene: TRBV29-1
J gene: TRBJ2-1

CDR3 protein: ASSPGQGLDTQY
V gene: TRBV18
J gene: TRBJ2-3

CDR3 protein: ASSQDDTRASGELF
V gene: TRBV4-2
J gene: TRBJ2-2

CDR3 protein: ASKGGEETQY
V gene: TRBV6-1
J gene: TRBJ2-5

CDR3 protein: ASSPGSSYNSPLH
V gene: TRBV2
J gene: TRBJ1-6

CDR3 protein: ASSPRGQGNTGELF
V gene: TRBV9
J gene: TRBJ2-2

CDR3 protein: ASSLLDFINQPQH
V gene: TRBV28
J gene: TRBJ1-5

CDR3 protein: ASSLESRGRRETQY
V gene: TRBV5-6
J gene: TRBJ2-5

CDR3 protein: ASSLGTSVSTDTQY
V gene: TRBV5-4
J gene: TRBJ2-3

CDR3 protein: ASSPPRGNTEAF
V gene: TRBV5-1
J gene: TRBJ1-1

CDR3 protein: ASRLTTSYEQY
V gene: TRBV28
J gene: TRBJ2-7

CDR3 protein: ASSSNRGPLYGYT
V gene: TRBV5-1
J gene: TRBJ1-2

CDR3 protein: ASSLSQGPETQY
V gene: TRBV5-1
J gene: TRBJ2-5

CDR3 protein: ASSLPGTGPVY
V gene: TRBV27
J gene: TRBJ2-5

CDR3 protein: ASSQDSGGRHEQY
V gene: TRBV4-2
J gene: TRBJ2-7